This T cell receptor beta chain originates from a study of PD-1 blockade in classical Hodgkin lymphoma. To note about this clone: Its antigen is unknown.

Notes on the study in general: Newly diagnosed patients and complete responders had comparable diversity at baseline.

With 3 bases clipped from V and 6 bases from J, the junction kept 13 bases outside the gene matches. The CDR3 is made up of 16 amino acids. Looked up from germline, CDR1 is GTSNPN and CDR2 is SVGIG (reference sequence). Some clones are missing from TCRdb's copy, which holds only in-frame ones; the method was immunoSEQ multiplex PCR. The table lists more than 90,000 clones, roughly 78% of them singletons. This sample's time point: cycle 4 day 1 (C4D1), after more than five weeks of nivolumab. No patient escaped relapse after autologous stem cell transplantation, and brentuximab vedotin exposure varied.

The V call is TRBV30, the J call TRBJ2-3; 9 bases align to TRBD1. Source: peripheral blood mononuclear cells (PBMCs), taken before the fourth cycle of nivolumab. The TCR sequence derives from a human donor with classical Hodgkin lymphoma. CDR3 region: CAWRARDREAGDTQYF. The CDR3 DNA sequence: TGTGCCTGGAGAGCCCGGGACAGGGAAGCAGGGGATACGCAGTATTTT.